Listed here is a single T cell receptor beta chain. Its antigen remains unknown. Time point meaning: after neoadjuvant nivolumab, at surgical resection. This entry belongs to a study of neoadjuvant anti-PD-1 for oral cavity cancer. Study background: Patients without progression got a fourth dose around day 43.

General observations from the study: Pretreatment Treg/Th17 ratio correlated inversely with post-treatment tumor clonality.

The CDR3 covers 14 residues. V trimming: 3 bases; J trimming: 5 bases; junction bases outside the gene matches: 4. Per germline, CDR1 SNHLY and CDR2 FYNNEI. The assay was immunoSEQ multiplex PCR, and TCRdb's table has in-frame clones only and misses some. The sample consists of about 13,000 clones, roughly 70% of them appearing once. The chain is built from TRBV2 and TRBJ2-5; 9 bases are shared with TRBD2. The sequence came from a person aged 35-79 years with oral cavity squamous cell carcinoma. Specimen: PBMCs, collected after nivolumab (anti-PD-1) treatment. The CDR3 reads CASSEAGGLETQYF. As DNA, the CDR3 is TGTGCCAGCAGTGAGGCGGGAGGGCTGGAGACCCAGTACTTC.